The present entry profiles one TCR beta chain with its context. V shed 0 bases, J shed 7 bases, and the junction held 9 bases outside the gene matches. The CDR3 has 16 amino acids. From germline, CDR1 is LNHDA and CDR2 SQIVND (reference sequence). The data stem from a study of cytomegalovirus exposure and HLA in healthy donors. The PCR used 60 Vbeta and 13 Jbeta primers. Only in-frame clones appear in the TCRdb table, and some are missing; sequencing was by immunoSEQ multiplex PCR. The sample contains around 96,000 clones, under 65% of which appear only once. The rearrangement links TRBV19 to TRBJ1-2, with TRBD1 matching 9 bases. The origin of this receptor is a man aged 55 to 70 in good health and CMV-seronegative. What was sequenced was PBMCs. DNA of the CDR3: TGTGCCAGTAGTATAGATGGGGACAGGGCTGATGGTGGCTACACCTTC. Protein product: CASSIDGDRADGGYTF.